This TCR beta chain comes out of a study of blood T cell repertoires in COVID-19. Per the authors' pipeline: The assay estimated nucleated cells by amplifying reference gene primers. Some clones are missing from TCRdb's copy, which holds only in-frame ones; the method was immunoSEQ multiplex PCR. V and J calls and clone size are as listed in that table; D and trimming were resolved from the DNA. The sample holds over 250,000 clones, 88% seen once. V was pared by 0 bases and J by 1 base, with 3 bases of the junction left unmatched. CDR3 size: 15 residues. Germline assignment: CDR1 SGHDT and CDR2 YYEEEE.

The source is a woman aged 45-59 years who had recovered from COVID-19. This chain links TRBV5-6 with TRBJ2-5, with 7 bases fitting TRBD2. Material: PBMCs or T cells enriched from blood (not recorded which). The CDR3 bases are TGTGCCAGCAGCTTGGTGGCTAGCGGCCAAGAGACCCAGTACTTC. It is translated as CASSLVASGQETQYF.